This T cell receptor (beta chain) was recorded in a study of T cells in Graves' hyperthyroidism and ophthalmopathy. General study results and limits: Expanded thyroid clonotypes (above 0.001) were mostly also found in blood. Using 13 V-J features, a model discriminated ophthalmopathy from stable hyperthyroidism.

From germline, CDR1 is DFQATT and CDR2 SNEGSKA (reference sequence). With V trimmed by 3 bases and J by 5 bases, 3 bases remained unmatched. CDR3 length equals 12 residues. There were TCR beta CDR3 regions amplified from RNA transcripts. The HTBI primer set drove a first-round RT-PCR of the TCR CDR3. A single record per CDR3 protein comes from TCRdb applying MiXCR to the multiplex PCR reads. Of roughly 500,000 distinct CDR3 sequences listed, roughly 46% are singletons. Comments on this clonotype: Its antigen remains unknown.

Sequenced: peripheral blood or thyroid tissue (not recorded which). This chain connects TRBV20-1 to TRBJ1-1, with 7 bases fitting TRBD1. This sequence originates from an adult woman with Graves' disease, either hyperthyroidism or ophthalmopathy (not recorded which). CDR3 protein: CSASTGETEAFF. Here the CDR3 DNA reads TGCAGTGCTAGTACAGGGGAAACTGAAGCTTTCTTT.